The rows below give T cell receptor beta chains drawn from one sample of a study of blood T cell repertoires in COVID-19. TCRdb's copy holds only in-frame clones and misses some; the assay was immunoSEQ multiplex PCR. Among tens of thousands of clones listed, roughly 82% were seen once. The sequencing input was peripheral blood. These receptors were collected from a woman of 80 years or more with acute or convalescent COVID-19. CDR3s include the opening cysteine and the closing phenylalanine or tryptophan. The D gene is left open where the match is weak. The size field is filled for only some rows; it gives once, few, many or a size class.

D: TRBD1; J: TRBJ2-6; V: TRBV5-1; size: NA; CDR3: CASTGQTGANVLTF; DNA: TGCGCCAGCACGGGACAGACTGGGGCCAACGTCCTGACTTTC
D: TRBD1; J: TRBJ2-2; V: TRBV5-1; size: NA; CDR3: CASSFGQGTTGELFF; DNA: TGCGCCAGCAGCTTCGGACAGGGTACAACCGGGGAGCTGTTTTTT
D: NA; J: TRBJ1-5; V: TRBV5-6; size: NA; CDR3: CASSLGRNQPQHF; DNA: TGTGCCAGCAGCTTGGGCAGAAATCAGCCCCAGCATTTT
D: NA; J: TRBJ2-7; V: TRBV12-3/TRBV12-4; size: NA; CDR3: CASRGPQAYEQYF; DNA: TGTGCCAGCAGGGGGCCCCAAGCCTACGAGCAGTACTTC
D: TRBD1; J: TRBJ2-3; V: TRBV2; size: few; CDR3: CASSEEGTGLHTQYF; DNA: TGTGCCAGCAGTGAAGAGGGGACAGGGCTCCATACGCAGTATTTT
D: NA; J: TRBJ1-3; V: TRBV7-9; size: NA; CDR3: CASSLLKKATSGNTIYF; DNA: TGTGCCAGCAGCTTACTCAAGAAAGCGACCTCTGGAAACACCATATATTTT
D: NA; J: TRBJ1-1; V: TRBV12-3/TRBV12-4; size: NA; CDR3: CASSQAVTEAFF; DNA: TGTGCCAGCAGTCAAGCCGTAACTGAAGCTTTCTTT
D: TRBD2; J: TRBJ2-6; V: TRBV5-1; size: once; CDR3: CASREAGVKGANVLTF; DNA: TGCGCCAGCAGGGAAGCGGGAGTGAAGGGGGCCAACGTCCTGACTTTC
D: NA; J: TRBJ1-3; V: TRBV28; size: NA; CDR3: CASSLRGQFFSGNTIYF; DNA: TGTGCCAGCAGTTTACGAGGCCAATTTTTTTCTGGAAACACCATATATTTT
D: TRBD1; J: TRBJ1-1; V: TRBV19; size: NA; CDR3: CASSIGTGGKLLPTLNTEAFF; DNA: TGTGCCAGTAGTATAGGGACAGGGGGTAAACTATTACCCACACTGAACACTGAAGCTTTCTTT
D: NA; J: TRBJ2-6; V: TRBV21-1; size: NA; CDR3: CASSGRRDAGANVLTF; DNA: TGTGCCAGCAGCGGACGGCGGGACGCTGGGGCCAACGTCCTGACTTTC
D: NA; J: TRBJ1-6; V: TRBV19; size: NA; CDR3: CASSIDSRRSSPLHF; DNA: TGTGCCAGTAGTATAGATTCGCGGCGCTCCTCACCCCTCCACTTT
D: NA; J: TRBJ2-3; V: TRBV2; size: NA; CDR3: CASSFMSDTQYF; DNA: TGTGCCAGCAGTTTTATGTCAGATACGCAGTATTTT
D: NA; J: TRBJ1-6; V: TRBV2; size: NA; CDR3: CASSEARQNTFNSPLHF; DNA: TGTGCCAGCAGTGAAGCGCGGCAGAATACCTTCAATTCACCCCTCCACTTT
D: TRBD1; J: TRBJ2-1; V: TRBV24-1; size: NA; CDR3: CATSDPGQGTNEQFF; DNA: TGTGCCACCAGTGATCCGGGACAGGGAACTAATGAGCAGTTCTTC
D: TRBD1; J: TRBJ2-2; V: TRBV25-1; size: NA; CDR3: CASSEIGGVNTGELFF; DNA: TGTGCCAGCAGTGAAATAGGGGGCGTAAACACCGGGGAGCTGTTTTTT
D: NA; J: TRBJ2-2; V: TRBV28; size: NA; CDR3: CASRHRSNTGELFF; DNA: TGTGCCAGCAGACACAGATCGAACACCGGGGAGCTGTTTTTT
D: NA; J: TRBJ1-4; V: TRBV9; size: NA; CDR3: CASSVGHFQNEKLFF; DNA: TGTGCCAGCAGCGTAGGGCATTTCCAAAATGAAAAACTGTTTTTT
D: NA; J: TRBJ2-3; V: TRBV10-3; size: NA; CDR3: CAISVGGGGGTDTQYF; DNA: TGTGCCATCAGTGTTGGAGGGGGCGGCGGCACAGATACGCAGTATTTT
D: NA; J: TRBJ2-5; V: TRBV6-5; size: NA; CDR3: CASIRTGHTQETQYF; DNA: TGTGCCAGCATCAGGACGGGACACACCCAAGAGACCCAGTACTTC
D: TRBD2; J: TRBJ2-2; V: TRBV11-3; size: NA; CDR3: CASSLSGTANTGELFF; DNA: TGTGCCAGCAGCTTAAGCGGGACGGCCAACACCGGGGAGCTGTTTTTT
D: NA; J: TRBJ1-2; V: TRBV11-3; size: NA; CDR3: CASSFRCYTF; DNA: TGTGCCAGCAGCTTCAGGTGCTACACCTTC
D: TRBD2; J: TRBJ2-3; V: TRBV5-1; size: NA; CDR3: CASSLGLAGPDTQYF; DNA: TGCGCCAGCAGCTTGGGACTAGCGGGACCAGATACGCAGTATTTT
D: NA; J: TRBJ2-7; V: TRBV18; size: NA; CDR3: CASSQDRSEQYF; DNA: TGTGCCAGCTCACAGGACAGATCCGAGCAGTACTTC
D: TRBD1; J: TRBJ2-5; V: TRBV24-1; size: NA; CDR3: CATSDPGQGEETQYF; DNA: TGTGCCACCAGTGATCCCGGACAGGGTGAAGAGACCCAGTACTTC
D: NA; J: TRBJ2-7; V: TRBV5-1; size: NA; CDR3: CASSLPMDAGSNEQYF; DNA: TGCGCCAGCAGCTTACCCATGGACGCGGGGTCCAACGAGCAGTACTTC
D: NA; J: TRBJ1-2; V: TRBV2; size: NA; CDR3: CASRGLPNYGYTF; DNA: TGTGCCAGCAGGGGACTCCCTAACTATGGCTACACCTTC
D: NA; J: TRBJ1-2; V: TRBV6-5; size: NA; CDR3: CAGWTEANYGYTF; DNA: TGTGCCGGTTGGACAGAGGCTAACTATGGCTACACCTTC
D: NA; J: TRBJ1-3; V: TRBV11-2; size: NA; CDR3: CASSSSPQANTIYF; DNA: TGTGCCAGCAGCTCCTCTCCACAGGCAAACACCATATATTTT
D: TRBD1; J: TRBJ1-5; V: TRBV12-5; size: NA; CDR3: CASAFSDRGLGSNQPQHF; DNA: TGTGCTAGTGCCTTCTCGGACAGGGGGCTAGGGAGCAATCAGCCCCAGCATTTT
D: NA; J: TRBJ2-5; V: TRBV6-5; size: NA; CDR3: CASSYLAGRRKETQYF; DNA: TGTGCCAGCAGTTACCTCGCGGGACGGAGAAAAGAGACCCAGTACTTC
D: TRBD2; J: TRBJ2-3; V: TRBV3-1/TRBV3-2; size: NA; CDR3: CASSFSGAQDTQYF; DNA: TGTGCCAGCAGCTTTAGCGGGGCCCAAGATACGCAGTATTTT
D: TRBD1; J: TRBJ1-2; V: TRBV5-4; size: NA; CDR3: CASSEETGNYGYTF; DNA: TGTGCCAGCAGTGAAGAGACAGGGAACTATGGCTACACCTTC
D: TRBD1; J: TRBJ2-7; V: TRBV11-2; size: NA; CDR3: CASSLWDSSYEQYF; DNA: TGTGCCAGCAGCCTATGGGACAGCTCCTACGAGCAGTACTTC
D: NA; J: TRBJ1-4; V: TRBV7-2; size: NA; CDR3: CASSLLGGGNEKLFF; DNA: TGTGCCAGCAGCTTATTGGGGGGAGGAAATGAAAAACTGTTTTTT
D: NA; J: TRBJ1-1; V: TRBV6-5; size: NA; CDR3: CASSKFFRGNTEAFF; DNA: TGTGCCAGCAGTAAGTTCTTCCGGGGGAACACTGAAGCTTTCTTT
D: TRBD1; J: TRBJ1-5; V: TRBV29-1; size: few; CDR3: CSTPTGRNQPQHF; DNA: TGCAGCACCCCGACAGGGCGCAATCAGCCCCAGCATTTT
D: TRBD1; J: TRBJ1-6; V: TRBV19; size: NA; CDR3: CASSEGARYHSPLHF; DNA: TGTGCCAGTAGTGAGGGGGCCCGTTATCATTCACCCCTCCACTTT
D: TRBD2; J: TRBJ2-7; V: TRBV5-1; size: NA; CDR3: CASSFWGGPGTSGSYEQYF; DNA: TGCGCCAGCAGCTTTTGGGGGGGGCCCGGGACTAGCGGCTCCTACGAGCAGTACTTC
D: NA; J: TRBJ2-2; V: TRBV10-3; size: NA; CDR3: CAISMAGGQIGELFF; DNA: TGTGCCATCAGTATGGCAGGGGGGCAAATCGGGGAGCTGTTTTTT
D: NA; J: TRBJ2-5; V: TRBV12-3/TRBV12-4; size: NA; CDR3: CASSFAKGETQYF; DNA: TGTGCCAGCAGTTTCGCCAAGGGGGAGACCCAGTACTTC
D: TRBD1; J: TRBJ2-2; V: TRBV7-7; size: few; CDR3: CASSRDRTNTGELFF; DNA: TGTGCCAGCAGCCGGGACAGAACTAACACCGGGGAGCTGTTTTTT
D: TRBD2; J: TRBJ2-7; V: TRBV3-1/TRBV3-2; size: NA; CDR3: CASSQERTSGRREQYF; DNA: TGTGCCAGCAGCCAAGAGAGGACTAGCGGGCGGAGGGAGCAGTACTTC
D: TRBD2; J: TRBJ2-5; V: TRBV7-2; size: NA; CDR3: CASTPSGTSGTRETQYF; DNA: TGTGCCAGCACCCCTTCGGGGACTAGCGGGACCCGGGAGACCCAGTACTTC
D: NA; J: TRBJ1-3; V: TRBV5-6; size: once; CDR3: CASSFSIAGNTIYF; DNA: TGTGCCAGCAGCTTTAGTATCGCAGGAAACACCATATATTTT
D: TRBD2; J: TRBJ2-1; V: TRBV2; size: NA; CDR3: CASGGLRYNEQFF; DNA: TGTGCCAGCGGGGGACTAAGGTACAATGAGCAGTTCTTC
D: TRBD2; J: TRBJ2-2; V: TRBV27; size: NA; CDR3: CASSLRGTTNTGELFF; DNA: TGTGCCAGCAGCCTCCGCGGGACTACGAACACCGGGGAGCTGTTTTTT
D: TRBD2; J: TRBJ2-5; V: TRBV2; size: NA; CDR3: CASSEERGAGETQYF; DNA: TGTGCCAGCAGTGAAGAGCGGGGGGCCGGTGAGACCCAGTACTTC
D: TRBD2; J: TRBJ2-7; V: TRBV28; size: NA; CDR3: CASSSMALAGGRLVEQYF; DNA: TGTGCCAGCAGCTCGATGGCACTAGCGGGAGGGAGGCTAGTCGAGCAGTACTTC